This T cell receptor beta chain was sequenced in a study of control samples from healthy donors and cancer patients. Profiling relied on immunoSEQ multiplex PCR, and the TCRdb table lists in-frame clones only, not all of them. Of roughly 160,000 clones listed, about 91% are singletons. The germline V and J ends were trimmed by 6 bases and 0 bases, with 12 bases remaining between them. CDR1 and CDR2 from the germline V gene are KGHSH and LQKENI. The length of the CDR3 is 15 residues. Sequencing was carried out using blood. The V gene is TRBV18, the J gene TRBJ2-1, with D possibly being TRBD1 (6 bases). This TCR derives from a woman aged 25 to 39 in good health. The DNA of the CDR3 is TGTGCCAGCTCGTTCACAGGGAGCTCCTACAATGAGCAGTTCTTC. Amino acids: CASSFTGSSYNEQFF.